The 4 T cell receptor beta chains below all came from one sample that was sequenced in a study of spatial heterogeneity in lung cancer. TCRdb re-called the 5' RACE reads through MiXCR, storing one row per CDR3 protein. The repertoire holds roughly 39,000 distinct CDR3 sequences, with 7.5% as singletons. The time point here: sample taken at primary tumor resection. No cell sorting; template was whole RNA from tumor, lung tissue or PBMC. This specimen consisted of PBMCs, obtained at surgery. These receptors came from a male donor with early-stage non-small cell lung cancer.

This clonotype has a handful of counts. CDR3 DNA: TGCGCCAGCAGCCAAGATGGAGCAGCGGGGAAACGCTACAATGAGCAGTTCTTC. Its translation is CASSQDGAAGKRYNEQFF. The chain links TRBV4-3 to TRBJ2-1; 7 bases are shared with TRBD2. Germline CDR1 and CDR2: LGHNA and YSLEER. The trim removed 0 bases at V and 3 bases at J, leaving 11 bases unmatched. The CDR3 extends over 18 amino acids.

This clonotype was seen a handful of times. The genes are TRBV12-3 or TRBV12-4 and TRBJ1-2; 11 positions match TRBD1. The CDR3 has 17 amino acids. Trimming removed 3 bases from V and 7 bases from J; junction bases left unmatched: 13. This CDR3 reads CASSFFRTGGPMSGYTF. As DNA, the CDR3 is TGTGCCAGCAGTTTTTTTCGGACAGGGGGCCCCATGAGTGGCTACACCTTC.

This clonotype was counted only a few times. This chain connects TRBV20-1 to TRBJ2-1, with D uncertain. Germline loops: CDR1 DFQATT, CDR2 SNEGSKA (reference sequence). The CDR3 runs 13 residues. V dropped 6 bases and J dropped 5 bases, with 14 bases sitting between them. CDR3 amino acids: CSAPSLLDNEQFF. CDR3 nucleotide sequence: TGCAGTGCGCCCTCGCTACTTGACAATGAGCAGTTCTTC.

In this sample, this clonotype turned up many times. V is TRBV6-6 and J is TRBJ2-7; D is unresolved. Germline V gives CDR1 MNHNY, CDR2 SVGAGI (reference sequence). CDR3 length equals 11 residues. V shed 8 bases and J shed 3 bases, with 8 bases lying between them. The CDR3 region has the DNA TGTGCCAGCGGCAGTAACTACGAGCAGTACTTC. This codes for CASGSNYEQYF.